The clone carrying this T cell receptor beta chain appeared a few times. No antigen is known for it. Method: immunoSEQ multiplex PCR; TCRdb's copy keeps in-frame clones and lacks some. The top ten hold around 13% of the sample, which has about 250,000 clones, about 90% seen once. The entry originates in a study of cytomegalovirus exposure and HLA in healthy donors. Study conclusions and caveats: Cytomegalovirus-associated status was assigned to about 150 TCR beta chains. TCR sequences were mostly rare, though some public TCRs occurred in many donors. According to reports, the classifier identified cytomegalovirus status with high specificity and sensitivity.

The V gene end was trimmed by 7 bases and the J gene end by 4 bases; junction bases not matched to a gene: 6. The CDR3 consists of 13 residues. Germline assignment: CDR1 MDHEN and CDR2 SYDVKM. This rearrangement joins TRBV28 to TRBJ1-2; the match to TRBD1 covers 7 bases. The TCR comes from a man younger than 35 in good health and CMV-seropositive. Sequenced material: PBMCs. The CDR3 region has the DNA TGTGCCAGCACTCTGGGACAGACCTATGGCTACACCTTC. Protein: CASTLGQTYGYTF.